Below are 2 T cell receptor beta chains sequenced from a single sample in a study of CD8+ T cells in alopecia areata. Treatment described: oral pan-JAK inhibitor, 5-10 mg twice daily. Once RNA had been extracted, it was reverse transcribed into cDNA to act as the sequencing template. Generated by immunoSEQ multiplex PCR, the TCRdb table keeps only in-frame clones and is missing some. Of about 300,000 clones in the sample, over 45% are singletons; the top ten hold under 2%. The material sequenced was CD4+ T cells sorted from blood, taken at week 24, from a patient treated with tofacitinib. Source of these receptors: a human donor with alopecia areata.

The chain is built from TRBV15 and TRBJ1-5; D uncertain. The CDR3 covers 15 residues. Looked up from germline, CDR1 is LNHNV and CDR2 is YYDKDF (reference sequence). Trimming removed 0 bases from V and 7 bases from J, with 13 bases in between. DNA for the CDR3: TGTGCCACCAGCAGAGATCCGGGTAGCCAGCAGCCCCAGCATTTT. Amino acid sequence: CATSRDPGSQQPQHF.

A remark on this clone: Additional DNA sequences in this sample encode the identical CDR3. V and J are TRBV29-1 and TRBJ2-5; 7 nucleotides match TRBD1. Germline V lookup: CDR1 SQVTM, CDR2 ANQGSEA. With V trimmed by 4 bases and J by 3 bases, 2 bases remained unmatched. The CDR3 has 12 amino acids. As DNA, the CDR3 is TGCAGCGTTGGACAGGGAGAAGAGACCCAGTACTTC. Translating it yields CSVGQGEETQYF.